The 31 T cell receptor beta chains in this list originate from one sample, sequenced in a study of blood T cell repertoires in COVID-19. Clones were read by immunoSEQ multiplex PCR, and TCRdb kept only the in-frame ones, dropping some. This sample yields over 60,000 clones, of which around 85% are seen a single time; 30% to 40% belongs to the top ten. The specimen sequenced was peripheral blood. These receptors all come from a woman aged 80 or over with active or convalescent COVID-19.

The chain has TRBV18 and TRBJ2-1; 7 positions agree with TRBD1. Trimming removed 4 bases from V and 0 bases from J; junction bases left unmatched: 18. Germline assignment: CDR1 KGHSH and CDR2 LQKENI. The CDR3 length is 20 residues. CDR3 sequence (DNA): TGTGCCAGCTCACTGCAACCGGGACAGCCGACGGGTGGCTCCTACAATGAGCAGTTCTTC. Protein product: CASSLQPGQPTGGSYNEQFF. Based on the CDR3 plus reference TRBV18 and TRBJ2-1, the full variable domain is NAGVMQNPRHLVRRRGQEARLRCSPMKGHSHVYWYRQLPEEGLKFMVYLQKENIIDESGMPKERFSAEFPKEGPSILRIQQVVRGDSAAYFCASSLQPGQPTGGSYNEQFFGPGTRLTVL.

The genes are TRBV30 and TRBJ1-1, with 7 bases matching TRBD1. V gave up 5 bases and J gave up 1 base; unmatched junction bases: 4. The CDR3 totals 13 residues. In germline, CDR1 is GTSNPN, CDR2 SVGIG (reference sequence). CDR3 amino acids: CAWSRTGNTEAFF. DNA of the CDR3: TGTGCCTGGTCCCGGACAGGGAACACTGAAGCTTTCTTT.

J is TRBJ2-1 and V is TRBV5-4; 10 bases match TRBD2. With V trimmed by 3 bases and J by 6 bases, 12 bases remained unmatched. The CDR3 runs 17 residues. Germline values: CDR1 SGHNT, CDR2 YYREEE (reference sequence). The CDR3 here is CASSSTTRAGGPNEQFF. CDR3 sequence (DNA): TGTGCCAGCAGCTCGACAACTAGAGCGGGGGGGCCCAATGAGCAGTTCTTC.

The table lists this clone with a few counts. This chain links TRBV6-5 with TRBJ1-6; 7 nucleotides line up with TRBD1. Germline V gene data show CDR1 as MNHEY and CDR2 as SVGAGI. Trimming removed 8 bases from V and 14 bases from J; junction bases left unmatched: 15. The CDR3 is made up of 14 amino acids. The CDR3 spells CASLRDRALMALHF. The CDR3 DNA is TGTGCCAGCCTGAGAGACAGGGCTTTGATGGCCCTCCACTTT.

The chain joins TRBV7-2 to TRBJ1-4, with 10 bases that match TRBD1. The CDR3 is 15 amino acids. Germline trimming cut 8 bases from V and 6 bases from J; bases unmatched to any gene: 9. The V gene's germline CDR1 is SGHTA and CDR2 FQGNSA. CDR3 residues: CASRQTGQGYEKLFF. The CDR3 nucleotides read TGTGCCAGCCGACAGACGGGACAGGGGTATGAAAAACTGTTTTTT.

The table lists this clone with a count of one. The rearrangement uses TRBV6-1 and TRBJ1-5, with unresolved D. Germline lookup yields CDR1 MNHNS and CDR2 SASEGT. Trimming pared 2 bases from V and 4 bases from J, leaving 15 bases between. The CDR3 is made up of 16 amino acids. The CDR3 DNA reads TGTGCCAGCAGTGAATACGGGATGGAGAGAAATCAGCCCCAGCATTTT. Translated: CASSEYGMERNQPQHF.

This clone was counted once. The genes are TRBV5-8 and TRBJ2-5; TRBD1 might be the D (6 bases). The CDR3 has 15 amino acids. In germline, CDR1 is SGHTS, CDR2 YDEGEE. V was cut by 2 bases and J by 2 bases, with 13 bases left in between. DNA for the CDR3: TGTGCCAGCAGCTTAGGGGACATCCAACAAGAGACCCAGTACTTC. It codes for CASSLGDIQQETQYF. The entire variable domain, with the rest obtained from reference TRBV5-8 and TRBJ2-5, is as follows: EAGVTQSPTHLIKTRGQQATLRCSPISGHTSVYWYQQALGLGLQFLLWYDEGEERNRGNFPPRFSGRQFPNYSSELNVNALELEDSALYLCASSLGDIQQETQYFGPGTRLLVL.

This clone was detected a few times. CDR3 bases: TGTGCCAGCAGCCACGGGACAGGGGAAAATTCACCCCTCCACTTT. Protein sequence: CASSHGTGENSPLHF. The chain employs TRBV3-1 (or the pseudogene TRBV3-2) and TRBJ1-6, with 10 bases lining up with TRBD1. CDR3 length: 15 amino acids. The V gene's germline CDR1 is LGHDT and CDR2 YNNKEL (reference sequence). After removal of 3 bases from V and 7 bases from J, the junction contained 3 bases not matched to a gene.

This sequence joins TRBV18 and TRBJ2-3; 8 bases align to TRBD1. The CDR3 has 15 amino acids. The germline V gene encodes CDR1 KGHSH and CDR2 LQKENI. The V and J ends lost 3 bases and 5 bases, in that order; junction bases with no gene match: 7. The CDR3 DNA is TGTGCCAGCTCACCGGCGACAGGGGCCGGAGATACGCAGTATTTT. Amino acid sequence: CASSPATGAGDTQYF.

V is TRBV9 and J is TRBJ2-3; unclear D gene. This CDR3 is 15 amino acids long. Germline V gene sequence: CDR1 SGDLS, CDR2 YYNGEE. V gave up 4 bases and J gave up 2 bases, with 14 bases separating them. CDR3 loop: CASSPLMSYTDTQYF. In DNA, the CDR3 is TGTGCCAGCAGCCCCCTAATGTCCTACACAGATACGCAGTATTTT.

This clone was counted ten times or more. This chain uses TRBV29-1 with TRBJ1-2; D gene unclear. The CDR3 consists of 13 residues. V was clipped by 7 bases and J by 4 bases, with 16 bases between them. Germline V gene data show CDR1 as SQVTM and CDR2 as ANQGSEA. DNA for the CDR3: TGCAGCGAGCCAACAGACCGCGCCTATGGCTACACCTTC. Residues: CSEPTDRAYGYTF.

The V gene is TRBV14, the J gene TRBJ1-1; D not certain. Germline V gives CDR1 SGHDN, CDR2 FVKESK. The CDR3 extends over 11 amino acids. The V end lost 4 bases, the J end lost 7 bases, and 7 bases lay between the germline ends. The CDR3 spells CASSLGLEAFF. CDR3 bases: TGTGCCAGCAGCCTGGGCCTTGAAGCTTTCTTT.

The chain uses TRBV12-3 or TRBV12-4 and TRBJ1-4; a weak D match, TRBD1 (6 bases). The CDR3 length is 13 residues. Trimming removed 5 bases at V and 9 bases at J, with 13 bases between. The CDR3 DNA reads as TGTGCCAGCAGTCCAGGGGAAGGACAAAAACTGTTTTTT. This sequence encodes CASSPGEGQKLFF.

V is TRBV19 and J is TRBJ2-7; possibly TRBD1 for D (6 bases). CDR3 length equals 13 residues. Germline-derived CDR1 and CDR2 are LNHDA and SQIVND (reference sequence). V lost 6 bases to trimming and J lost 1 base, with 10 bases between them. CDR3 nucleotide sequence: TGTGCCAGTAGCCACGACAGGTCCTACGAGCAGTACTTC. It is translated as CASSHDRSYEQYF.

The V gene is TRBV9, the J gene TRBJ2-3, with D possibly matching TRBD2 (6 bases). Germline CDR1 and CDR2: SGDLS and YYNGEE. V lost 3 bases, J lost 4 bases, and 24 bases lay in between. The CDR3 sequence is 18 residues long. The CDR3 spells CASSARLPTGVEADTQYF. The CDR3 bases are TGTGCCAGCAGCGCCCGCCTCCCAACGGGGGTGGAGGCAGATACGCAGTATTTT.

The chain has TRBV7-2 and TRBJ2-7; D is undetermined. Looked up from germline, CDR1 is SGHTA and CDR2 is FQGNSA. Trimming removed 4 bases at V and 0 bases at J, with 7 bases between. The CDR3 sequence is 13 residues long. The CDR3: CASSSVNSYEQYF. CDR3 coding DNA: TGTGCCAGCAGCTCGGTGAACTCCTACGAGCAGTACTTC.

CDR3 sequence: CASSLAPEMNTEAFF. DNA for the CDR3: TGTGCCAGCAGCTTAGCGCCAGAAATGAACACTGAAGCTTTCTTT. The rearrangement uses TRBV7-6 and TRBJ1-1; no firm D call. CDR1 is SGHVS, CDR2 FNYEAQ, per germline. This CDR3 spans 15 amino acids. Between the trimmed V and J ends, which lost 0 bases and 0 bases, there was a span of 8 bases. The full variable domain, completed using reference TRBV7-6 and TRBJ1-1, is GAGVSQSPRYKVTKRGQDVALRCDPISGHVSLYWYRQALGQGPEFLTYFNYEAQQDKSGLPNDRFSAERPEGSISTLTIQRTEQRDSAMYRCASSLAPEMNTEAFFGQGTRLTVV.

This rearrangement joins TRBV14 to TRBJ1-2; a weak D match, TRBD1 (5 bases). V was pared by 4 bases and J by 2 bases, with 14 bases between. The CDR3 is 15 amino acids. Germline V CDR1 and CDR2: SGHDN, FVKESK. CDR3 DNA sequence: TGTGCCAGCAGCCCCCGGGGGACCCACAACTATGGCTACACCTTC. Translation gives CASSPRGTHNYGYTF.

The gene calls are TRBV7-2 and TRBJ2-3; 7 nucleotides agree with TRBD2. V shed 2 bases and J 2 bases; nucleotides not matched to a gene: 4. The CDR3 runs to 15 residues. Germline V lookup: CDR1 SGHTA, CDR2 FQGNSA. CDR3 bases: TGTGCCAGCAGCTTAATGGGGACTATCACAGATACGCAGTATTTT. This encodes CASSLMGTITDTQYF.

This clone was found once. The rearrangement uses TRBV30 and TRBJ2-5; the D gene is possibly TRBD2 (6 bases). The germline V gene has CDR1 GTSNPN and CDR2 SVGIG (reference sequence). There are 15 residues in the CDR3. Trimming took off 1 base at V and 5 bases at J, with 17 bases between the two ends. This CDR3 is CAWSAPLGGLETQYF. CDR3 coding DNA: TGTGCCTGGAGTGCTCCCCTTGGAGGGTTGGAGACCCAGTACTTC. Full variable domain (outside the CDR3, taken from reference TRBV30 and TRBJ2-5): SQTIHQWPATLVQPVGSPLSLECTVEGTSNPNLYWYRQAAGRGLQLLFYSVGIGQISSEVPQNLSASRPQDRQFILSSKKLLLSDSGFYLCAWSAPLGGLETQYFGPGTRLLVL.

DNA for the CDR3: TGTGCCAGCAGGACGACAGGGGCTAATGGCTACACCTTC. It specifies CASRTTGANGYTF. The chain carries TRBV6-5 and TRBJ1-2, with TRBD1 matching 8 bases. Germline assignment: CDR1 MNHEY and CDR2 SVGAGI. After removal of 6 bases from V and 6 bases from J, the junction contained 6 bases not matched to a gene. The CDR3 covers 13 residues.

The chain recombines TRBV18 with TRBJ2-3, with 13 bases identical to TRBD2. V was pared by 5 bases and J by 3 bases, with 2 bases of the junction left unmatched. The germline gives CDR1 KGHSH, CDR2 LQKENI. The CDR3 has 15 amino acids. The CDR3 reads CASSRTSGGTDTQYF. The CDR3 DNA is TGTGCCAGCTCAAGGACTAGCGGGGGAACAGATACGCAGTATTTT.

This clone was detected only a few times. The chain recombines TRBV27 with TRBJ1-6; 7 bases are a match to TRBD1. The CDR3 loop spans 12 amino acids. The V and J ends lost 6 bases and 10 bases, in that order; junction bases with no gene match: 3. Germline loops: CDR1 MNHEY, CDR2 SMNVEV (reference sequence). The CDR3 spells CASRIQGSPLHF. The CDR3 nucleotides read TGTGCCAGCAGGATACAGGGGTCACCCCTCCACTTT.

The chain combines TRBV2 with TRBJ2-5; TRBD2 matches at 7 bases. After removal of 5 bases from V and 5 bases from J, the junction contained 5 bases not matched to a gene. Germline V gives CDR1 SNHLY, CDR2 FYNNEI. The CDR3 totals 13 residues. CDR3 sequence reads: CASSQDGGETQYF. The CDR3 DNA is TGTGCCAGCAGTCAGGACGGGGGGGAGACCCAGTACTTC.

V gene TRBV19 combines with J gene TRBJ2-2, with 9 bases identical to TRBD1. Trimming cost V 10 bases and J 1 base; bases outside gene matches: 7. Germline values: CDR1 LNHDA, CDR2 SQIVND (reference sequence). The CDR3 extends over 15 amino acids. In nucleotides, the CDR3 is TGTGCCACCCTCCCGGGACAGGGGAACACCGGGGAGCTGTTTTTT. Residues: CATLPGQGNTGELFF.

V is TRBV5-6 and J is TRBJ2-7; TRBD2 agrees at 13 bases. V trimming: 4 bases; J trimming: 7 bases; junction bases outside the gene matches: 5. Germline loops: CDR1 SGHDT, CDR2 YYEEEE. This CDR3 spans 14 amino acids. CDR3 loop: CASSTGTSGAEQYF. The CDR3 coding sequence is TGTGCCAGCAGCACCGGGACTAGCGGGGCGGAGCAGTACTTC.

The rearrangement links TRBV7-9 to TRBJ1-4, with D tentatively TRBD1 (5 bases). The germline V gene encodes CDR1 SEHNR and CDR2 FQNEAQ (reference sequence). The V end was cut by 5 bases, the J end by 8 bases, with 15 bases between. The CDR3 is made up of 14 amino acids. The CDR3 sequence: CASSGGLGGEKLFF. Here the CDR3 DNA reads TGTGCCAGCAGCGGGGGGTTAGGAGGGGAAAAACTGTTTTTT.

The chain uses TRBV6-5 and TRBJ1-6; weak D call: TRBD1 (5 bases). Germline assignment: CDR1 MNHEY and CDR2 SVGAGI. CDR3 length: 15 residues. Deletions cut 6 bases from V and 8 bases from J, with 17 bases between. The CDR3 loop is CASRRDGGGYSPLHF. CDR3 DNA sequence: TGTGCCAGCAGGCGAGATGGGGGGGGGTATTCACCCCTCCACTTT.

The J gene is TRBJ2-5, the V gene TRBV20-1, with D perhaps matching TRBD2 (5 bases). The ends were cut back, 3 bases at V and 5 bases at J, with 13 bases in the middle. CDR1 DFQATT and CDR2 SNEGSKA come from the germline V gene (reference sequence). CDR3 length equals 13 residues. As DNA, the CDR3 is TGCAGTGCTAGTCTCGGGGTGGGGGAGACCCAGTACTTC. Translated: CSASLGVGETQYF.

V is TRBV19 and J is TRBJ2-3; D might be TRBD1 (5 bases). V was trimmed by 5 bases and J by 4 bases, leaving 13 bases between them. From germline, CDR1 is LNHDA and CDR2 SQIVND (reference sequence). The length of the CDR3 is 14 residues. The CDR3 loop reads CASSWAGNADTQYF. CDR3 nucleotide sequence: TGTGCCAGTAGTTGGGCAGGGAACGCAGATACGCAGTATTTT.

This chain links TRBV4-3 with TRBJ1-5; tentative D call: TRBD1 (6 bases). The germline CDR1 and CDR2 sequences are LGHNA and YSLEER. This CDR3 is built from 14 residues. V lost 3 bases and J 3 bases, leaving 9 bases between the germline ends. The CDR3: CASSQDRSNQPQHF. DNA for the CDR3: TGCGCCAGCAGCCAGGACAGATCCAATCAGCCCCAGCATTTT.